The next 9 T cell receptor beta chains were all read from a single sample in a study of CXCR3-negative and CXCR3-positive naive CD8 T cells. General study results and limits: CXCR3-positive naive cells had TRB CDR3s that were more hydrophobic than CXCR3-negative naive cells had.

What these receptors recognize is not known. TRB cDNA libraries were made by UMI-labeled 5' RACE. TCRdb reprocessed the 5' RACE reads, keeping one entry per CDR3 protein, no DNA. The record lists about 150,000 distinct CDR3 sequences, of which the ten most abundant hold 0.49%. Sequenced material: naive CXCR3+ CD8+ T cells from blood. The sample's subset: CD45RO-CCR7+CD27+CD95- naive CD8+ T cells expressing CXCR3 (TNR3+). Every receptor here comes from a human donor in good health. Some clones in this sample may be carry-over from other donors' samples.

The chain combines TRBV10-3 with TRBJ2-7; the D call from TCRdb, TRBD1, cannot be confirmed without DNA. Germline-derived CDR1 and CDR2 are ENHRY and SYGVKD. The CDR3 has 15 amino acids. The CDR3 reads CAIRSTPGVPVEQYF.

This chain joins TRBV27 and TRBJ1-2; absent DNA, TCRdb's TRBD1 call cannot be checked. Germline V gene data show CDR1 as MNHEY and CDR2 as SMNVEV (reference sequence). The CDR3 has 14 amino acids. CDR3 in amino acids: CASNPGGTGYGYTF.

CDR3 in amino acids: CASSPLAGESGANVLTF. This rearrangement joins TRBV18 to TRBJ2-6; TCRdb names TRBD2, which stays unverified in the absence of DNA. The CDR3 length is 17 residues. Per germline, CDR1 KGHSH and CDR2 LQKENI.

The rearrangement links TRBV7-9 to TRBJ2-1. CDR3 size: 11 residues. CDR1 is SEHNR, CDR2 FQNEAQ, per germline (reference sequence). The CDR3 sequence is CASRSYNEQFF.

The chain combines TRBV29-1 with TRBJ2-3; without DNA, the TCRdb call of TRBD1 cannot be checked. The CDR3 runs 15 residues. Germline CDR1 SQVTM, CDR2 ANQGSEA. The CDR3 reads CSVEDLGQATDTQYF.

This rearrangement joins TRBV7-9 to TRBJ2-1; TCRdb's D call of TRBD2 is untestable without DNA. This CDR3 has 15 amino acids. Germline CDR1 and CDR2: SEHNR and FQNEAQ (reference sequence). The CDR3 region is CASSLEPGRTNEQFF.

The rearrangement joins TRBV15 to TRBJ1-1; TCRdb proposes TRBD1, but this gene call is untestable without DNA. The CDR3 is made up of 14 amino acids. The germline CDR1 and CDR2 sequences are LNHNV and YYDKDF (reference sequence). CDR3 sequence reads: CATSNNTGGPVAFF.

The chain carries TRBV7-8 and TRBJ2-7. The CDR3 covers 14 residues. Germline assignment: CDR1 SGHVS and CDR2 FQNEAQ. CDR3 protein: CASSLAQESYEQYF.

The chain recombines TRBV6-9 with TRBJ2-3; with no DNA, the TCRdb D assignment of TRBD2 cannot be verified. CDR3 length equals 23 residues. Germline V lookup: CDR1 MNHGY, CDR2 SVAAGI. CDR3 region: CASSSRLAGVRLGDITMADTQYF.